This TCR beta chain is from a study of shared clonotypes between healthy human individuals. Study-wide results and limits: For naive CD4 cells, approximately 4.8% of clonotypes were shared across a handful of donors.

The CDR3 extends over 14 amino acids. CDR1 and CDR2 (germline): MNHEY, SMNVEV (reference sequence). Trimming at V came to 5 bases and at J to 5 bases, leaving 8 bases not matched to a gene. CD45RO-negative, CCR7-positively selected cells formed the naive CD8 fraction, excluding terminally differentiated effector memory CD45RA+ cells. Sequenced by immunoSEQ multiplex PCR; TCRdb stores in-frame clones only, minus some. This table holds roughly 2 million clones, roughly 94% found once. Notes on this clone: Its specificity is unknown.

The genes are TRBV27 and TRBJ2-5, with 7 nucleotides matching TRBD2. Sequenced sample: naive CD8+ T cells sorted from blood. The source is a man between 18 and 29 years old in good health. The CDR3 loop is CASSPPGSGETQYF. CDR3 nucleotides: TGTGCCAGCAGTCCCCCCGGTAGCGGGGAGACCCAGTACTTC.